Here is one TCR beta chain with its context. The antigen remains undetermined. The source of the sample is a study of OX40 agonist ivuxolimab in advanced cancers. The wider study: The patients got ivuxolimab, which is an agonistic anti-OX40 (CD134) antibody. Three patients got partial responses; one had hepatocellular carcinoma and two had cutaneous melanoma.

The study, taken as a whole, reports: At 0.1 to 3.0 mg/kg, CD4+ and CD8+ blood T cells expanded clonally by week 6.

This CDR3 spans 15 amino acids. CDR1 and CDR2 from the germline V gene are SGHRS and YFSETQ. The V gene end was trimmed by 5 bases and the J gene end by 6 bases; junction bases not matched to a gene: 8. Sequencing used immunoSEQ multiplex PCR; TCRdb keeps in-frame clones, though not all of them. Found here are around 74,000 clones, 70% to 90% of them singletons; the top ten hold 5% to 6.5%. Blood sampling was done at baseline, cycle 4 day 1, and cycle 7 day 1. The chain uses TRBV5-1 and TRBJ2-7; 13 nucleotides align to TRBD2. This sequence was found in an adult with an advanced solid tumor such as melanoma, head and neck, liver or kidney cancer. Sample: CD4+ or CD8+ T cells sorted from blood, taken in a trial of the OX40 agonist ivuxolimab. The DNA of the CDR3 is TGCGCCAGCAGTTCAACCGGGACTAGCGGGATCGAGCAGTACTTC. It yields the protein CASSSTGTSGIEQYF.